A single sample is the source of the 20 T cell receptor beta chains below, sequenced in a study of blood T cell repertoires in COVID-19. Measured with immunoSEQ multiplex PCR; TCRdb has only the in-frame clones, and not every one. This table has approximately 300,000 clones, 70% to 90% appearing once. The specimen was PBMCs or T cells enriched from blood (not recorded which). These receptors were obtained from a young man who had recovered from COVID-19.

To note about this clone: Other DNA sequences in the sample encode the same CDR3. This chain uses TRBV5-1 with TRBJ2-3; D remains unclear. V lost 4 bases and J 2 bases, leaving 2 bases between the germline ends. This CDR3 region has 11 residues. Looked up from germline, CDR1 is SGHRS and CDR2 is YFSETQ. CDR3 sequence reads: CASSLTDTQYF. The CDR3 region has the DNA TGCGCCAGCAGCCTCACAGATACGCAGTATTTT.

J is TRBJ2-2 and V is TRBV19, with 8 bases that match TRBD1. Germline assignment: CDR1 LNHDA and CDR2 SQIVND (reference sequence). The CDR3 contains 15 residues. After removal of 7 bases from V and 4 bases from J, the junction contained 8 bases not matched to a gene. The CDR3 reads CASKTQGASTGELFF. The CDR3 DNA sequence: TGTGCCAGTAAAACCCAGGGGGCAAGCACCGGGGAGCTGTTTTTT.

This clone came up a few times. The chain combines TRBV5-1 with TRBJ1-5; TRBD1 agrees at 7 bases. The junction had 5 bases not matched to a gene; V was cut back by 0 bases and J by 2 bases. Germline loops: CDR1 SGHRS, CDR2 YFSETQ. The CDR3 sequence is 16 residues long. CDR3 in DNA: TGCGCCAGCAGCTTGGGAGGGGGCGATGGCAATCAGCCCCAGCATTTT. This sequence encodes CASSLGGGDGNQPQHF.

The chain combines TRBV27 with TRBJ1-5; D ambiguous. Trimming removed 8 bases from V and 4 bases from J, with 15 bases in between. The CDR3 runs 14 residues. CDR1 and CDR2 from the germline V gene are MNHEY and SMNVEV (reference sequence). DNA for the CDR3: TGTGCCAGCGGAGGTGCAAATAGAAATCAGCCCCAGCATTTT. Its translation is CASGGANRNQPQHF.

This chain joins TRBV11-3 and TRBJ2-7; no firm D call. V shed 1 base and J shed 3 bases, with 13 bases lying between them. CDR3 length: 15 amino acids. Germline V lookup: CDR1 SGHNT, CDR2 YENEEA. This CDR3 reads CASSLGRGLYYEQYF. The CDR3 DNA reads TGTGCCAGCAGCTTAGGGCGAGGATTGTACTACGAGCAGTACTTC.

The chain combines TRBV7-9 with TRBJ2-1, with 7 nucleotides matching TRBD1. V lost 6 bases and J lost 6; bases outside the gene matches: 14. This CDR3 is built from 16 residues. CDR1 and CDR2 from the germline V gene are SEHNR and FQNEAQ (reference sequence). CDR3 region: CASRYETGIGSNEQFF. The DNA for the CDR3 is TGTGCCAGCAGATATGAGACAGGGATTGGATCCAATGAGCAGTTCTTC.

As regards this clone: Other DNA sequences in the same sample also yield this CDR3. This rearrangement joins TRBV5-1 to TRBJ2-2; D is unclear. The CDR3 runs to 12 residues. Trimming stripped 0 bases from V and 5 bases from J, with 2 bases between. Germline loops: CDR1 SGHRS, CDR2 YFSETQ. The CDR3 region has the DNA TGCGCCAGCAGCTTGGCGACCGGGGAGCTGTTTTTT. It translates to CASSLATGELFF.

The V call is TRBV6-5, the J call TRBJ1-1; the D is unclear. CDR1 is MNHEY and CDR2 is SVGAGI in the germline V gene. The V gene lost 6 bases and the J gene lost 1 base, with 9 bases spanning the gap. The CDR3 totals 13 residues. This CDR3 reads CASSPPQNTEAFF. The CDR3 region has the DNA TGTGCCAGCAGCCCCCCACAGAACACTGAAGCTTTCTTT.

The chain recombines TRBV29-1 with TRBJ2-3, with D possibly TRBD2 on 5 matching bases. Germline V gene sequence: CDR1 SQVTM, CDR2 ANQGSEA. The CDR3 runs 13 residues. V shed 5 bases and J shed 4 bases, with 13 bases lying between them. The DNA of the CDR3 is TGCAGCGTTTTTAACGGGGTGGCAGATACGCAGTATTTT. Translated: CSVFNGVADTQYF.

The rearrangement links TRBV24-1 to TRBJ2-2; D possibly corresponds to TRBD1 (5 bases). The V gene lost 1 base and the J gene lost 4 bases, with 12 bases spanning the gap. This CDR3 has 16 residues. CDR1 is KGHDR, CDR2 SFDVKD, per germline. The CDR3 DNA reads TGTGCCACCAGTGATTTTCGGCAGGGCTTCACCGGGGAGCTGTTTTTT. Amino acids: CATSDFRQGFTGELFF.

The genes are TRBV5-1 and TRBJ1-4; 7 bases fit TRBD1. CDR1 and CDR2 (germline): SGHRS, YFSETQ. The CDR3 has 15 residues. V lost 0 bases to trimming and J lost 1 base; unmatched junction nucleotides: 0. CDR3 protein: CASSLGDRTNEKLFF. CDR3 nucleotides: TGCGCCAGCAGCTTGGGGGACAGAACTAATGAAAAACTGTTTTTT.

This clone was recorded a few times. The chain combines TRBV18 with TRBJ1-5; D might be TRBD1 (6 bases). Germline V gives CDR1 KGHSH, CDR2 LQKENI. The CDR3 runs 15 residues. Trimming removed 5 bases from V and 2 bases from J, with 13 bases in between. The CDR3 here is CASSFSGVGNQPQHF. In DNA, the CDR3 is TGTGCCAGCTCATTCTCAGGGGTAGGCAATCAGCCCCAGCATTTT.

The chain carries TRBV27 and TRBJ2-5; TRBD1 matches 11 bases. V shed 4 bases and J 6 bases; nucleotides not matched to a gene: 10. The CDR3 extends over 16 amino acids. Germline V gives CDR1 MNHEY, CDR2 SMNVEV (reference sequence). The CDR3 region is CASSYAWTGGAKTQYF. The CDR3 DNA is TGTGCCAGCAGTTATGCCTGGACAGGGGGCGCAAAGACCCAGTACTTC.

Details on this clone: The junction departs from the called germline gene at one end, perhaps through a read error. The J gene is TRBJ2-7, the V gene TRBV19; 7 nucleotides agree with TRBD1. CDR1 LNHDA and CDR2 SQIVND come from the germline V gene (reference sequence). The CDR3 runs 14 residues. CDR3 sequence (DNA): TGTGCCAGTAGTATAACAGGGGCCTCCTCCGAGCAGTACTTC. It encodes CASSITGASSEQYF.

The CDR3 sequence is CASSEWAGLNTEAFF. In nucleotides, the CDR3 is TGTGCCAGCAGTGAATGGGCGGGCTTGAACACTGAAGCTTTCTTT. The chain recombines TRBV6-1 with TRBJ1-1; no firm D call. V dropped 2 bases and J dropped 0 bases, with 10 bases sitting between them. Looked up from germline, CDR1 is MNHNS and CDR2 is SASEGT. The CDR3 contains 15 residues.

This clone was recorded once. The chain employs TRBV9 and TRBJ2-1, with TRBD2 as a possible D gene (7 bases). V was clipped by 4 bases and J by 4 bases, with 15 bases between them. Germline V gene sequence: CDR1 SGDLS, CDR2 YYNGEE. The CDR3 spans 15 residues. The CDR3 loop is CASSPSGGPYNEQFF. CDR3 bases: TGTGCCAGCAGCCCCTCCGGGGGGCCGTACAATGAGCAGTTCTTC.

In nucleotides, the CDR3 is TGTGCCAGCAGGCGCACGGGGGGTACGGGCGGCTACACCTTC. This translates into CASRRTGGTGGYTF. This chain uses TRBV14 with TRBJ1-2; weak D call: TRBD1 (5 bases). With 6 bases removed from V and 8 bases from J, the gap between germline ends came to 19 bases. Germline V gene data show CDR1 as SGHDN and CDR2 as FVKESK. The CDR3 consists of 14 residues.

The chain recombines TRBV7-2 with TRBJ1-3, with D possibly TRBD1 on 5 matching bases. The length of the CDR3 is 16 residues. V was trimmed by 3 bases and J by 1 base, leaving 13 bases between them. Germline V CDR1 and CDR2: SGHTA, FQGNSA. The CDR3 region is CASSFHQGFSGNTIYF. CDR3 in DNA: TGTGCCAGCAGCTTCCACCAGGGATTTTCTGGAAACACCATATATTTT.

This clone was seen only once. This chain joins TRBV28 and TRBJ2-6; 9 bases are shared with TRBD1. The CDR3 has 16 residues. CDR1 and CDR2 from the germline V gene are MDHEN and SYDVKM. Losses at the gene ends were 6 bases for V and 0 bases for J; bases not matched to a gene: 3. The CDR3 protein is CASSWDRASGANVLTF. CDR3 sequence (DNA): TGTGCCAGCAGCTGGGACAGGGCCTCTGGGGCCAACGTCCTGACTTTC.

The chain carries TRBV20-1 and TRBJ1-5, with TRBD1 identical over 8 bases. Germline V CDR1 and CDR2: DFQATT, SNEGSKA (reference sequence). CDR3 length: 15 residues. J lost 4 bases, V lost 3 bases, and 8 bases had no gene match. The CDR3 region is CSASAQGAWNQPQHF. The DNA for the CDR3 is TGCAGTGCTAGTGCGCAGGGGGCTTGGAATCAGCCCCAGCATTTT.